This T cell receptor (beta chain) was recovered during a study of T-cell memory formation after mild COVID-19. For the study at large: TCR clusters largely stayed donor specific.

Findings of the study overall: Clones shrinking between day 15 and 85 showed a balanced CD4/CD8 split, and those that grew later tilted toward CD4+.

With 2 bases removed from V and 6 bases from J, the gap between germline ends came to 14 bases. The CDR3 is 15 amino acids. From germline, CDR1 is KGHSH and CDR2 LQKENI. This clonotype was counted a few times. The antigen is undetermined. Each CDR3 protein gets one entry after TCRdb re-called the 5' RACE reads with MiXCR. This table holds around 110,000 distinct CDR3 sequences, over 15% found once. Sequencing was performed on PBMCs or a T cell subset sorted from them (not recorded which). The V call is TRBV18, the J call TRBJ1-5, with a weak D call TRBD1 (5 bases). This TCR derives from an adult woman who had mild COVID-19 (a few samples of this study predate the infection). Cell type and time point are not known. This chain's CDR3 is CASSPGTGGSQPQHF. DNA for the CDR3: TGTGCCAGCTCACCAGGGACGGGGGGTAGTCAGCCCCAGCATTTT.